This T cell receptor (beta chain) came from a study of identical twins (dated by TCRdb to about 2016). For the study in its entirety: To test whether fetal clonotypes persist, this study deep-sequenced TCR alpha and beta repertoires from monozygotic twins, from unrelated adults of various ages, and from cord blood. To rule out contamination, replicate twin experiments were performed at different times with different library preparation protocols.

As to this clonotype: Which antigen it targets is not known. No clone much larger than this one lies a single base away; base qualities are absent.

Libraries were made using 5' RACE. Sequencing relied on an Illumina HiSeq 2000. Template switching introduced a universal primer binding site; the final cDNA contained a unique molecular identifier, enabling accurate counting of TCR cDNA molecules. First-strand cDNA for TCR alpha and beta chains was synthesized from specific primers in the conserved constant-segment region. To control for contamination, each cDNA library was double barcoded with a SMART-Mk sample barcode plus Illumina barcodes. TruSeq adapter sequences along with Illumina sample barcodes were introduced in two successive PCR steps. TCR alpha and beta cDNA libraries were sequenced on the Illumina HiSeq platform with custom primers. Per the source publication's procedure: Raw reads were processed with MiGEC to extract unique molecular identifiers, and MiXCR was used to determine CDR3 positions. Recombination models were inferred per individual with the repgenHMM and IGoR tools using an EM algorithm. The analysis of shared clonotypes was done with the tcR package in R, with sharing normalized by the product of cloneset sizes. Out-of-frame nonproductive sequences were analyzed to study raw recombination free of thymic and clonal selection effects. Using fastp at Q25 and MiXCR, TCRdb reprocessed the public reads and kept productive beta chains. Here each entry gathers all rows of one CDR3 protein and keeps the most common genes and DNA. TCRdb's processing, not the authors' own work, is the source of the V and J calls. The sample table holds 400,000 to 550,000 distinct CDR3 sequences, of which 22% were seen once. Of the sample, around 0.9% falls within the top ten clones.

All donors were healthy Caucasians. Three pairs of female monozygotic twins, all aged about 18 to 30 years, made up the twin cohort. Positive isolation kits from Invitrogen were used to isolate the CD4+ and CD8+ T cell populations. Findings and caveats that apply to the study as a whole: Invariant T cells such as MAIT and iNKT could partly confound zero-insertion analyses, although diverse VJ usage argued against such confounding for most clonotypes. Excess twin sharing in beta out-of-frame sequences was weaker because fewer shared sequences lowered the signal-to-noise ratio. Abundant cord blood beta clonotypes had fewer insertions, young adult naive repertoires showed a similar but weaker trend, and memory repertoires showed no such trend. Conclusions relied on cross-sectional statistical analysis, since the same donors could not be followed over many years. Recombination models systematically underestimated out-of-frame TCR alpha sharing in monozygotic twins but agreed with sharing between unrelated individuals. Compared with coincidental sharing between unrelated individuals, out-of-frame TCR alpha sequences shared between twins showed an excess of sequences with low generation probability.

The CDR3, cysteine through phenylalanine, is 15 amino acids long. The read is trimmed to its CDR3 DNA, 45 bases read in frame from base 1. V lost 6 bases and J lost 1 base, and the count of bases not matched to a germline gene is 10. Via the germline V gene (reference sequence), CDR1 is DFQATT and CDR2 SNEGSKA. The same sample was also studied in work on T cells expressing NK-cell markers. As the second study states: Under ten donors provided sorted CD3+CD56+NKG2C+, CD3+CD56+NKG2C- and CD3+CD56-NKG2C+ T-cell subsets, whose TCR beta-chain repertoires were profiled. Of the eight sequenced donors, seven were found to be HCMV-seropositive and one was found to be HCMV-seronegative. In several experiments an anti-gammadeltaTCR antibody was added to restrict sorting to alphabetaTCR-expressing T cells. In six donors, the dominant CD3+CD56+NKG2C+ clonotypes ranked among the top 10 CD8+ clonotypes, making up roughly 1.0-7.0% of CD8+ T cells. Those dominant clonotypes were again the most abundant among CD3+CD56-NKG2C+ cells in a few donors, at about 25-60.1%. Whether the expanded NKG2C-expressing T cell clones were specific for HCMV antigens was left unclear. Randomly selected healthy volunteers, three men and five women, were used as the eight sequenced donors. HCMV-specific IgG was detected in serum with a commercial ELISA kit to determine HCMV serostatus. MIGEC handled demultiplexing of the reads and grouping by UMI, while MiTCR was used to assemble and quantify clonotypes. To exclude erroneous sequences, only TCR cDNA sequences supported by at least two reads were retained. The tcR package was used for downstream repertoire analysis, and clonotypes were matched between fractions using CDR3 nucleotide sequence together with V segment. Antigen specificity was annotated against VDJdb with VDJmatch, allowing one amino acid substitution in CDR3.

The specimen was CD4+ T cells sorted from blood. The chain links TRBV20-1 with TRBJ2-3; 7 bases in the junction line up with TRBD2. The receptor comes from a woman aged 18-30 years in good health. The DNA sequence is TGCAGTGCGGAATCGACTAGCACGGGCACAGATACGCAGTATTTT. Translated, this gives CSAESTSTGTDTQYF.